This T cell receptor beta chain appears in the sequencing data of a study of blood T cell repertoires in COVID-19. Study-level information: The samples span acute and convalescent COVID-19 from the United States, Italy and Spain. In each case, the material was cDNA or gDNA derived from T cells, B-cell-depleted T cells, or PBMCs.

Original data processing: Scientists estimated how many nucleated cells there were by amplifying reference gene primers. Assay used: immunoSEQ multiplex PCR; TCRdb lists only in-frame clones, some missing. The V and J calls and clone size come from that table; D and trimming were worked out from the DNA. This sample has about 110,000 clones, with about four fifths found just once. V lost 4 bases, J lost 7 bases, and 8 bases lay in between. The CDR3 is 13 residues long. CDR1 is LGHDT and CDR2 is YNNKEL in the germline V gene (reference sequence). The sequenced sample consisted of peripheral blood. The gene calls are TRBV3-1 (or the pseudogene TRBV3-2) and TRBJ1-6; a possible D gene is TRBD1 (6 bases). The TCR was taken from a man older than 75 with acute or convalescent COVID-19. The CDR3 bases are TGTGCCAGCAGCCGGACAGCAAATTCACCCCTCCACTTT. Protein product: CASSRTANSPLHF.